The clone carrying this T cell receptor (beta chain) was picked up one time. Germline V lookup: CDR1 SGDLS, CDR2 YYNGEE. Trimming took 4 bases from V and 6 from J, leaving 15 bases between them. The CDR3 totals 14 residues. This specimen comes from a study of blood T cell repertoires in COVID-19. Libraries were prepared by immunoSEQ multiplex PCR; TCRdb keeps only in-frame clonotypes and omits some of them. There are about 180,000 clones in the sample; approximately 92% occur only once, and under 2.5% lies in the top ten. This TCR derives from a woman aged 40 to 49 with acute COVID-19. The specimen sequenced was PBMCs or T cells enriched from blood (not recorded which). This sequence joins TRBV9 and TRBJ2-3, with no clear D. This CDR3 reads CASSQRLGSDTQYF. DNA for the CDR3: TGTGCCAGCAGCCAGAGACTGGGTTCGGATACGCAGTATTTT. Variable domain in full (rest from reference TRBV9 and TRBJ2-3): DSGVTQTPKHLITATGQRVTLRCSPRSGDLSVYWYQQSLDQGLQFLIQYYNGEERAKGNILERFSAQQFPDLHSELNLSSLELGDSALYFCASSQRLGSDTQYFGPGTRLTVL.